This TCR beta chain was identified in a study of blood T cells in healthy people across ages. The second PCR ran about 6 to 11 cycles with a sample-barcoded 5' primer and J-beta primers. Each CDR3 protein is one row after TCRdb ran MiXCR on the 5' RACE reads. The sample includes about 1.5 million distinct CDR3 sequences, less than 45% of them seen just once. Total RNA was isolated from each sample in quantities of at least 5 micrograms. Per the germline V gene, CDR1 is SGHTA and CDR2 is FQGNSA. The CDR3 is 14 amino acids. This clonotype showed up just a few times. Sequenced sample: blood. This clonotype was sampled from a woman between 18 and 30 years old in good health. The rearrangement joins TRBV7-2 to TRBJ2-5, with a weak D call TRBD2 (6 bases). The assigned J gene may be wrong: the sequence end matches TRBJ2-7 better. This chain's CDR3 is CASSLVTSTHEQYF. The CDR3, as DNA: TGTGCCAGCAGCTTAGTTACTAGCACACACGAGCAGTACTTC.